This section outlines one TCR beta chain sequence together with its context. The ends lost 4 bases at V and 0 bases at J; junction bases unmatched: 3. Looked up from germline, CDR1 is SGHDN and CDR2 is FVKESK. CDR3 size: 16 residues. The data originate from a study of blood T cell repertoires in COVID-19. Study details: Sources were T cells, B-cell-depleted T cells, or PBMCs; the material itself was cDNA or gDNA.

As originally analysed: From reference gene primer amplification, estimates of nucleated cell counts were derived. The method was immunoSEQ multiplex PCR; TCRdb's version includes in-frame clones alone and lacks a portion of them. V and J calls and clone size are as listed in that table; D and trimming were resolved from the DNA. The data show hundreds of thousands of clones, with around nine tenths seen just once and around 3.5% held by the top ten. This clonotype was obtained from a woman aged 18-29 years who had recovered from COVID-19. Sequencing was carried out using peripheral blood. The gene calls are TRBV14 and TRBJ2-3, with 11 bases aligning to TRBD2. The CDR3 protein is CASSRASGRSTDTQYF. The CDR3 DNA follows: TGTGCCAGCAGCCGCGCTAGCGGGAGGAGCACAGATACGCAGTATTTT.